In this sample, the clone carrying this T cell receptor beta chain turned up a few times. Preparing the TCRbeta library involved the use of unique molecular identifiers. TCRdb re-analysed the PCR reads in MiXCR, keeping a single row per CDR3 protein. The sample lists approximately 350,000 distinct CDR3 sequences; 10% were seen once. The data derive from a study of T-cell reconstitution after alpha-beta-depleted transplantation in children. CDR3 length equals 14 residues. Per germline, CDR1 SGHTA and CDR2 FQGNSA. V lost 6 bases and J lost 3, with 13 bases in between. This TCR was sampled from a human donor who donated a stem cell graft to a child with acute lymphoblastic leukemia. This chain joins TRBV7-2 and TRBJ2-3; D gene ambiguous. The material sequenced was PBMCs from the stem cell graft donor, taken from the stem cell graft. DNA for the CDR3: TGTGCCAGCAGTTTTAAGTGGGGAACAGATACGCAGTATTTT. Protein: CASSFKWGTDTQYF.